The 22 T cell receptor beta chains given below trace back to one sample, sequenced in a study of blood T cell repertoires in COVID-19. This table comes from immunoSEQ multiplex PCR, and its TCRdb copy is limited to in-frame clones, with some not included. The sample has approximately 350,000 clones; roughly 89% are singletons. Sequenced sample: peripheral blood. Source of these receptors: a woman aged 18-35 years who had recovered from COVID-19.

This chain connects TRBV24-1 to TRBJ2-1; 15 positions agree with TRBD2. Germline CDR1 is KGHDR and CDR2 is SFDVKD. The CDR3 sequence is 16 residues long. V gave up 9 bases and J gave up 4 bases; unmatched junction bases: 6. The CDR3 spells CATGTSGRLGYNEQFF. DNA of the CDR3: TGTGCCACCGGGACTAGCGGGAGGCTTGGGTACAATGAGCAGTTCTTC.

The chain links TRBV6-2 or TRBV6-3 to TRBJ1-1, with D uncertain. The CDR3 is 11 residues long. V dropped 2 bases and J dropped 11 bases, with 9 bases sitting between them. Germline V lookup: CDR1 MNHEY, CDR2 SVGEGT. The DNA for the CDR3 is TGTGCCAGCAGTTACCAGGCAAACGCTTTCTTT. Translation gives CASSYQANAFF.

The chain's CDR3 is CSARIVVRGSYGYTF. The DNA for the CDR3 is TGCAGCGCGCGAATTGTTGTCAGGGGCAGCTATGGCTACACCTTC. The gene calls are TRBV29-1 and TRBJ1-2; TRBD1 might be the D (6 bases). Germline lookup yields CDR1 SQVTM and CDR2 ANQGSEA. V was trimmed by 7 bases and J by 4 bases, leaving 22 bases between them. The CDR3 runs to 15 residues.

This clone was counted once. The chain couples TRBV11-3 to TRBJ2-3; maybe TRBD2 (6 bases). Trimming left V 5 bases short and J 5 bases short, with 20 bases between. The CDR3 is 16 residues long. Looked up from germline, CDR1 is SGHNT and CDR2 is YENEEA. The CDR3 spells CASSPAGPRGGDTQYF. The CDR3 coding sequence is TGTGCCAGCAGCCCCGCGGGGCCCCGAGGTGGAGATACGCAGTATTTT.

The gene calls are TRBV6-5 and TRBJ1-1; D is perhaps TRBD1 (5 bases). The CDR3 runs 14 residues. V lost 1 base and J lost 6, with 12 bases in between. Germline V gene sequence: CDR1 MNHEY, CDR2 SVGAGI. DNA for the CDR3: TGTGCCAGCAGTTACTGGGGCGGCGACGCTGAAGCTTTCTTT. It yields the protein CASSYWGGDAEAFF.

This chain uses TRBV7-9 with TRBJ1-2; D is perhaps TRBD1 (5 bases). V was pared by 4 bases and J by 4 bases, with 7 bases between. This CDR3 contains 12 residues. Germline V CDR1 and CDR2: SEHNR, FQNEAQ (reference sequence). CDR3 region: CASSSGGYGYTF. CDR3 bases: TGTGCCAGCAGCTCCGGGGGCTATGGCTACACCTTC. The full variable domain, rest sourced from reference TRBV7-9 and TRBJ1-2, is DTGVSQNPRHKITKRGQNVTFRCDPISEHNRLYWYRQTLGQGPEFLTYFQNEAQLEKSRLLSDRFSAERPKGSFSTLEIQRTEQGDSAMYLCASSSGGYGYTFGSGTRLTVV.

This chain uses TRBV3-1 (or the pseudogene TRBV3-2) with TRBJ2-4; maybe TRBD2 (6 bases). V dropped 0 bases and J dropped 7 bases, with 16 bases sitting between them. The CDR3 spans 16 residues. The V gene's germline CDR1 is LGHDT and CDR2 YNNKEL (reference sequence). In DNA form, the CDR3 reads TGTGCCAGCAGCCAAGATATGAGGGACGGGAGTAACATTCAGTACTTC. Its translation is CASSQDMRDGSNIQYF.

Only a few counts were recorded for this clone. In DNA form, the CDR3 reads TGTGCCAGTAGTATAGATTGGTTCGGTCCAACGGGCTACACCTTC. Protein: CASSIDWFGPTGYTF. This chain uses TRBV19 with TRBJ1-2; no firm D call. The CDR3 covers 15 residues. Per the germline V gene, CDR1 is LNHDA and CDR2 is SQIVND (reference sequence). The V gene lost 0 bases and the J gene lost 8 bases, with 16 bases spanning the gap.

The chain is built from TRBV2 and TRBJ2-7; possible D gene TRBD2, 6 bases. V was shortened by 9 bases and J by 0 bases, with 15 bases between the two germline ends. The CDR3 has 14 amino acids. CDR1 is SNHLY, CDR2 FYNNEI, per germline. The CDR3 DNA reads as TGTGCCAGAGGGATGGCGGGAAGCTCCTACGAGCAGTACGTC. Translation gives CARGMAGSSYEQYV.

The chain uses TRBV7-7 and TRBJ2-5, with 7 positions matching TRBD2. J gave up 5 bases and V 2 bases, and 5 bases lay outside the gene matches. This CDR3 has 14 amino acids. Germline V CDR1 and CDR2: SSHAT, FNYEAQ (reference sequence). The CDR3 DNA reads TGTGCCAGCAGCTTACACTGGGAGGGCGAGACCCAGTACTTC. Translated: CASSLHWEGETQYF.

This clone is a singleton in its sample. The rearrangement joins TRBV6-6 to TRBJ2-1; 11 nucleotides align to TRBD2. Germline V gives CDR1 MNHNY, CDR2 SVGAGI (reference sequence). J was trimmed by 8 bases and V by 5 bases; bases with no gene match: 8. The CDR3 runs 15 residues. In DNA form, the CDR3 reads TGTGCCAGCAGTCTCGTTAGCGGGAGGGGGGATGAGCAGTTCTTC. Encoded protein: CASSLVSGRGDEQFF.

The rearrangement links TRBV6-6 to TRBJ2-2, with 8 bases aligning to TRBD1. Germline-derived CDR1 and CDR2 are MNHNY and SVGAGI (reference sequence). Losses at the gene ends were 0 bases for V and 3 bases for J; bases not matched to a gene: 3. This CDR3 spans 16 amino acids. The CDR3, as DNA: TGTGCCAGCAGTTACTCGGGACAGGCCTACACCGGGGAGCTGTTTTTT. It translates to CASSYSGQAYTGELFF.

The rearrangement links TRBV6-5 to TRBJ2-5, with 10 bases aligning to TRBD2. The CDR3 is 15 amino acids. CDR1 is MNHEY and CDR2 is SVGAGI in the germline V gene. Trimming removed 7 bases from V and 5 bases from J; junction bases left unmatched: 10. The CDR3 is CASKASGRSGETQYF. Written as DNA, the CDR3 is TGTGCCAGCAAGGCTAGCGGGAGATCAGGGGAGACCCAGTACTTC.

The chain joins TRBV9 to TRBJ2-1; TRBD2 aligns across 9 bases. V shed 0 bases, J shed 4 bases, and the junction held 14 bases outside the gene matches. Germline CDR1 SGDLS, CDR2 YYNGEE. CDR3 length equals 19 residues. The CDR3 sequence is CASSVEPAGGLVWYNEQFF. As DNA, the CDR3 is TGTGCCAGCAGCGTAGAGCCGGCGGGAGGGCTAGTTTGGTACAATGAGCAGTTCTTC.

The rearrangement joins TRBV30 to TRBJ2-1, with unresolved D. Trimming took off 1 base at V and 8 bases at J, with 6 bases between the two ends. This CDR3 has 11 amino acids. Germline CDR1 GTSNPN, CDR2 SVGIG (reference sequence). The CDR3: CAWSGAYEQFF. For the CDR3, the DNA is TGTGCCTGGAGTGGAGCCTATGAGCAGTTCTTC.

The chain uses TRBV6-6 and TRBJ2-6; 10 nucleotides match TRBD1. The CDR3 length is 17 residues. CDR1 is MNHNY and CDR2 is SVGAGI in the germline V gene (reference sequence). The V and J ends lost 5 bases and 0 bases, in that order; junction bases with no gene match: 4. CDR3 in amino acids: CASSPGTGDSGANVLTF. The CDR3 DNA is TGTGCCAGCAGTCCCGGGACAGGGGACTCTGGGGCCAACGTCCTGACTTTC.

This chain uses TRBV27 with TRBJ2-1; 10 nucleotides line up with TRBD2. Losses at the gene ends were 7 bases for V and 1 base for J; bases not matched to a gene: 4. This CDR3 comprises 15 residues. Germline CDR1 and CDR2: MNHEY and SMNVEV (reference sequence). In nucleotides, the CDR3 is TGTGCCAGCACCCCTAGCGGGAGATCCTACAATGAGCAGTTCTTC. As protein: CASTPSGRSYNEQFF.

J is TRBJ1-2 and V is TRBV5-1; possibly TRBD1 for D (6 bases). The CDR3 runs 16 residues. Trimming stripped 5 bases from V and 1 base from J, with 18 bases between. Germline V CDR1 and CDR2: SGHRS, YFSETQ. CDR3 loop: CASSWTGTSSNYGYTF. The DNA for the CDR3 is TGCGCCAGCAGTTGGACCGGGACAAGTAGTAACTATGGCTACACCTTC.

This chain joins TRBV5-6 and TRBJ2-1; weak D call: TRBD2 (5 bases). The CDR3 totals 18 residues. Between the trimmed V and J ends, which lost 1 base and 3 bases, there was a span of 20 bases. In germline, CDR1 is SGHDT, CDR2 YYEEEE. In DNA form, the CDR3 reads TGTGCCAGCAGCTTGTTCGGGGTTCGGGAACGCGGCTACAATGAGCAGTTCTTC. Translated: CASSLFGVRERGYNEQFF.

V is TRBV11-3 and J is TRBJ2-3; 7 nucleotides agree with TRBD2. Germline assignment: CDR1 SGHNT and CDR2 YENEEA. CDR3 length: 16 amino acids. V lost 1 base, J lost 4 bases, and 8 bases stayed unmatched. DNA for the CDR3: TGTGCCAGCAGCTTAGTCCTTAGCGCGGGAGCAGATACGCAGTATTTT. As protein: CASSLVLSAGADTQYF.

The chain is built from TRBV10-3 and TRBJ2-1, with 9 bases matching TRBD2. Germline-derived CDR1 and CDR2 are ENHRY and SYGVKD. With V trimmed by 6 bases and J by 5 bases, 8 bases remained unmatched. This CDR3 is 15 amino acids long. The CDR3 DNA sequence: TGTGCCATCAGCGAAGGACTAGCGTCCAACAATGAGCAGTTCTTC. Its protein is CAISEGLASNNEQFF.

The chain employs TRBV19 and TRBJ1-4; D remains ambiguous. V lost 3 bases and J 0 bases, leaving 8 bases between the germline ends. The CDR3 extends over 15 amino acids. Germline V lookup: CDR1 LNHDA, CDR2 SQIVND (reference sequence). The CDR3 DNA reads TGTGCCAGTAGTATGGGCGGGGCAACTAATGAAAAACTGTTTTTT. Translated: CASSMGGATNEKLFF.